This TCR beta chain was found in a study of T cells in localized non-small cell lung cancer. The repertoire was sequenced with immunoSEQ multiplex PCR; TCRdb's copy has only in-frame clones and lacks some. The table includes about 56,000 clones, roughly 85% detected once. Source: peripheral blood, taken before any cancer treatment. The origin of this receptor is a woman aged 40-69 years with stage I lung adenocarcinoma.

CDR3 coding DNA: TGTGCCAGCAGTTCCGGACTCCTTAACACTGAAGCTTTCTTT. Its protein product is CASSSGLLNTEAFF. The chain joins TRBV6-6 to TRBJ1-1; D is ambiguous. Trimming pared 4 bases from V and 2 bases from J, leaving 11 bases between. The CDR3 spans 14 residues. Germline V gives CDR1 MNHNY, CDR2 SVGAGI (reference sequence).